This T cell receptor beta chain comes out of a study of shared clonotypes between healthy human individuals. Study-wide points: The study found lower generation probabilities in non-shared clonotypes than in those shared by all four donors. Naive subsets tended to show greater estimated richness than memory subsets.

The CDR3 is made up of 11 amino acids. Trimming shortened V by 6 bases and J by 5 bases, and 4 bases separated the two germline ends. CDR1 is SNHLY and CDR2 is FYNNEI in the germline V gene. Methods used by the authors: Filtering differed for immunoSEQ, which gave only junction sequences without quality scores. TCRdb keeps only in-frame clones here, not all; method: immunoSEQ multiplex PCR. V, J and clone size were drawn from that table, and D and trimming were deduced from the DNA. The sample includes about 2 million clones, roughly 94% of them seen just once. On this clone itself: Its antigen is currently unknown.

Material for sequencing was naive CD4+ T cells sorted from blood. Subset reported: CD45RA+ positively selected. This chain joins TRBV2 and TRBJ1-4; no definite D call. The sequence came from a man aged 18 to 30 in good health. The CDR3 nucleotides read TGTGCCAGCAGCATGAATGAAAAACTGTTTTTT. Translation gives CASSMNEKLFF.